The clone carrying this T cell receptor (beta chain) was found a few times. Antigen specificity is unknown. This sample was included in a study of response to subunit inactivated influenza vaccine. Using its own MiXCR run on the RT-PCR reads, TCRdb lists one record per CDR3 protein. Of around 500,000 distinct CDR3 sequences listed, approximately 11% are singletons. The CDR3 runs to 14 residues. The germline gives CDR1 MNHNS, CDR2 SASEGT. Trimming removed 8 bases from V and 4 bases from J; junction bases left unmatched: 9. The study, taken as a whole, reports: Researchers suggested that each seasonal influenza vaccination recruits few new T cells.

This specimen consisted of PBMCs from blood, obtained more than 35 days after vaccination. V and J are TRBV6-1 and TRBJ2-7; 9 nucleotides align to TRBD2. This receptor was obtained from a man aged 50 to 60 who received an inactivated influenza vaccine. This CDR3 reads CASGMLAGPYEQYF. The CDR3 DNA sequence: TGTGCCAGCGGAATGCTAGCGGGACCATACGAGCAGTACTTC.